This T cell receptor beta chain was recovered during a study of blood T cell repertoires in COVID-19. About the study: Acute-phase and convalescent COVID-19 samples originated in the United States, Italy and Spain. T cells, B-cell-depleted T cells, or PBMCs provided the cDNA or gDNA that served as material.

Original processing methods: Estimation of nucleated cell counts relied on the amplification of reference gene primers. TCRdb keeps only in-frame clones here, not all; method: immunoSEQ multiplex PCR. The V and J calls and the clone size are those of that table, but D and trimming were determined from the DNA. The sample consists of about 250,000 clones, more than 70% of them appearing once. Trimming removed 0 bases at V and 0 bases at J, with 12 bases between. Germline V gene data show CDR1 as LGHNA and CDR2 as YSLEER. There are 16 residues in the CDR3. The specimen was peripheral blood. This TCR was recovered from a woman aged 40 to 49 who had recovered from COVID-19. This chain uses TRBV4-3 with TRBJ2-7, with a tentative D call TRBD2 (5 bases). CDR3 sequence (DNA): TGCGCCAGCAGCCAAGAGAGGGCGGTCCCCTCCTACGAGCAGTACTTC. It encodes CASSQERAVPSYEQYF.